Below, 26 T cell receptor beta chains from the same sample are listed, as sequenced in a study of T cells after yellow fever vaccination. One entry per CDR3 protein results from TCRdb running MiXCR on the 5' RACE reads. This repertoire shows 310,000 or so distinct CDR3 sequences, around 6.8% found once; its top ten account for around 17%. Here the sequenced sample was PBMCs, taken roughly 47 days after the first yellow fever vaccination. All receptors derive from a man aged 18 to 30 who received the YFV17D yellow fever vaccine.

This clonotype was detected ten times or more. The chain has TRBV2 and TRBJ2-2, with D perhaps matching TRBD1 or TRBD2 (5 bases each). The germline V and J ends were trimmed by 2 bases and 9 bases, with 13 bases remaining between them. Looked up from germline, CDR1 is SNHLY and CDR2 is FYNNEI. The CDR3 is 14 amino acids. CDR3 bases: TGTGCCAGCAGTGAATCGGTGGGGGACCGGGAGCTGTTTTTT. Translation gives CASSESVGDRELFF.

This clonotype was found many times. The rearrangement links TRBV4-2 to TRBJ2-2; D possibly corresponds to TRBD2 (5 bases). Trimming cost V 6 bases and J 4 bases, with 12 bases left between them. The CDR3 is made up of 14 amino acids. The germline V gene has CDR1 LGHNA and CDR2 YNFKEQ. In DNA, the CDR3 is TGTGCCAGCAGGCAGTTACGGGGCACCGGGGAGCTGTTTTTT. This sequence encodes CASRQLRGTGELFF.

The chain uses TRBV19 and TRBJ2-5; TRBD2 agrees at 14 bases. The junction had 2 bases not matched to a gene; V was cut back by 10 bases and J by 1 base. Germline V gives CDR1 LNHDA, CDR2 SQIVND (reference sequence). The CDR3 extends over 14 amino acids. CDR3 in DNA: TGTGCCACCGGACTAGCGGGGGGCCAAGAGACCCAGTACTTC. This translates into CATGLAGGQETQYF. Together with reference TRBV19 and TRBJ2-5, the CDR3 gives the full variable domain: DGGITQSPKYLFRKEGQNVTLSCEQNLNHDAMYWYRQDPGQGLRLIYYSQIVNDFQKGDIAEGYSVSREKKESFPLTVTSAQKNPTAFYLCATGLAGGQETQYFGPGTRLLVL.

This clonotype was detected a few times. V usage is TRBV6-5 and J usage is TRBJ2-1; D might be TRBD2 (5 bases). Germline assignment: CDR1 MNHEY and CDR2 SVGAGI. Deletions cut 0 bases from V and 0 bases from J, with 12 bases between. The CDR3 loop spans 17 amino acids. The CDR3 region is CASSYSHPGSSYNEQFF. DNA for the CDR3: TGTGCCAGCAGTTACTCTCACCCGGGGTCCTCCTACAATGAGCAGTTCTTC.

This clonotype was seen ten or more times. V usage is TRBV12-3 or TRBV12-4 and J usage is TRBJ1-1; D perhaps matches TRBD1 (5 bases). V lost 2 bases, J lost 5 bases, and 9 bases lay in between. The CDR3 is 13 residues long. CDR3 loop: CASSLTGRTEAFF. DNA for the CDR3: TGTGCCAGCAGTTTAACGGGGCGTACTGAAGCTTTCTTT.

The chain couples TRBV7-2 to TRBJ1-2; D not certain. The CDR3 contains 14 residues. V lost 5 bases, J lost 7 bases, and 17 bases lay in between. From germline, CDR1 is SGHTA and CDR2 FQGNSA. This chain's CDR3 is CASSGQSSVFGYTF. CDR3 DNA sequence: TGTGCCAGCAGCGGCCAGAGTTCGGTTTTTGGCTACACCTTC.

This clonotype has more than one count but fewer than ten. The gene calls are TRBV12-3 or TRBV12-4 and TRBJ1-1; the D is unclear. CDR3 length: 13 residues. Trimming left V 6 bases short and J 0 bases short, with 8 bases between. This chain's CDR3 is CASSRHLNTEAFF. CDR3 DNA sequence: TGTGCCAGCAGCCGACACTTGAACACTGAAGCTTTCTTT.

V usage is TRBV28 and J usage is TRBJ2-7; 10 bases are a match to TRBD2. Germline V lookup: CDR1 MDHEN, CDR2 SYDVKM. Losses at the gene ends were 6 bases for V and 2 bases for J; bases not matched to a gene: 13. The CDR3 is 17 residues long. The CDR3 sequence: CASRPGTSVEIAYEQYF. The CDR3 bases are TGTGCCAGCAGACCCGGGACTAGCGTCGAGATAGCCTACGAGCAGTACTTC.

This clonotype was seen at least ten times. This chain links TRBV7-2 with TRBJ2-7; unclear D gene. The V end lost 5 bases, the J end lost 3 bases, and 17 bases lay between the germline ends. The CDR3 runs to 15 residues. Germline assignment: CDR1 SGHTA and CDR2 FQGNSA. The chain's CDR3 is CASSIGFSSFYEQYV. The CDR3 bases are TGTGCCAGCAGCATAGGGTTTTCGTCGTTCTACGAGCAGTACGTC.

This clonotype was picked up a small number of times. The V and J genes are TRBV10-3 and TRBJ1-5; TRBD1 aligns across 8 bases. This CDR3 is built from 15 residues. V shed 4 bases and J 6 bases; nucleotides not matched to a gene: 8. Germline-derived CDR1 and CDR2 are ENHRY and SYGVKD. The CDR3 nucleotides are TGTGCCATCAGTGCGGAACAGGGGGGCAGTCAGCCCCAGCATTTT. Translated, it gives CAISAEQGGSQPQHF.

The genes are TRBV19 and TRBJ2-5, with 10 nucleotides matching TRBD2. This CDR3 comprises 15 residues. Per germline, CDR1 LNHDA and CDR2 SQIVND (reference sequence). The junction had 8 bases not matched to a gene; V was cut back by 5 bases and J by 5 bases. The CDR3 bases are TGTGCCAGTAGTCGTACTAGCGGGGACTACGAGACCCAGTACTTC. This encodes CASSRTSGDYETQYF.

The table lists this clonotype with a few counts. The rearrangement joins TRBV12-3 or TRBV12-4 to TRBJ2-1; no definite D call. Trimming took off 0 bases at V and 0 bases at J, with 3 bases between the two ends. CDR3 length equals 14 residues. As DNA, the CDR3 is TGTGCCAGCAGTTTAGCTGTCTCCTACAATGAGCAGTTCTTC. Translated, it gives CASSLAVSYNEQFF.

This clonotype was seen many times. V gene TRBV7-2 combines with J gene TRBJ2-3; 7 nucleotides agree with TRBD1. Germline assignment: CDR1 SGHTA and CDR2 FQGNSA. This CDR3 has 15 amino acids. The J segment lost 5 bases and the V segment lost 5 bases, leaving 10 bases of the junction unmatched. The CDR3 bases are TGTGCCAGCAGCAAAAAACAGGGGTCGGGAGATACGCAGTATTTT. This sequence encodes CASSKKQGSGDTQYF.

This chain connects TRBV12-3 or TRBV12-4 to TRBJ2-1; 7 bases agree with TRBD1. The CDR3 covers 17 residues. CDR3 nucleotide sequence: TGTACCACCAGACCGAGGGGAACAGGGGACCCCTACAATGAGCAGTTCTTC. Its protein product is CTTRPRGTGDPYNEQFF.

This clonotype was detected only a few times. This chain joins TRBV7-3 and TRBJ2-1, with 7 nucleotides matching TRBD2. The V gene end was trimmed by 5 bases and the J gene end by 12 bases; junction bases not matched to a gene: 13. Per the germline V gene, CDR1 is SGHTA and CDR2 is FQGTGA. There are 14 residues in the CDR3. CDR3: CASSRDYPLGRQFF. The CDR3 DNA reads TGTGCCAGCAGCCGGGACTACCCCCTTGGCCGGCAGTTCTTC.

The V gene is TRBV11-2, the J gene TRBJ2-1, with D tentatively TRBD1 (6 bases). CDR3 length: 15 amino acids. CDR1 and CDR2 from the germline V gene are SGHAT and FQNNGV. Trimming cost V 4 bases and J 2 bases, with 12 bases left between them. Here the CDR3 DNA reads TGTGCCAGCAGCTCTACAGGGATTACCTACAATGAGCAGTTCTTC. It is translated as CASSSTGITYNEQFF.

This chain joins TRBV5-1 and TRBJ1-1; D is ambiguous. The CDR3 loop spans 14 amino acids. The V gene's germline CDR1 is SGHRS and CDR2 YFSETQ. Trimming shortened V by 1 base and J by 2 bases, and 9 bases separated the two germline ends. CDR3 nucleotide sequence: TGCGCCAGCAGCTTGAGCAACGTCAACACTGAAGCTTTCTTT. Amino acids: CASSLSNVNTEAFF.

This clonotype was observed many times. The genes are TRBV10-3 and TRBJ2-3; D is unresolved. This CDR3 has 12 amino acids. V lost 2 bases, J lost 4 bases, and 4 bases lay in between. The germline CDR1 and CDR2 sequences are ENHRY and SYGVKD. The CDR3 loop reads CAISEQADTQYF. The CDR3 DNA reads TGTGCCATCAGTGAGCAGGCAGATACGCAGTATTTT.

At least ten counts were recorded for this clonotype. The V gene is TRBV7-2, the J gene TRBJ1-2; the D is unclear. The CDR3 extends over 16 amino acids. Germline V gene data show CDR1 as SGHTA and CDR2 as FQGNSA. Trimming removed 1 base at V and 0 bases at J, with 12 bases between. The CDR3 nucleotides read TGTGCCAGCAGCTTAGTTCTGGCGATAGCTAACTATGGCTACACCTTC. Encoded protein: CASSLVLAIANYGYTF.

The chain joins TRBV12-3 or TRBV12-4 to TRBJ2-1; 11 nucleotides match TRBD2. J was trimmed by 11 bases and V by 5 bases; bases with no gene match: 11. The CDR3 contains 15 residues. The CDR3 sequence is CASSLGSSGGVKQFF. The CDR3 bases are TGTGCCAGCAGTCTAGGGAGTAGCGGGGGGGTCAAGCAGTTCTTC.

This clonotype was seen only a few times. This rearrangement joins TRBV5-1 to TRBJ2-1; no clear D. Trimming removed 4 bases at V and 7 bases at J, with 12 bases between. The CDR3 extends over 13 amino acids. Germline V gene sequence: CDR1 SGHRS, CDR2 YFSETQ. CDR3 protein: CASSQDPVNEQFF. The CDR3 DNA reads TGCGCCAGCAGCCAAGACCCCGTGAATGAGCAGTTCTTC.

This clonotype showed up just a few times. The chain is built from TRBV7-3 and TRBJ2-3, with TRBD2 as a possible D gene (5 bases). Germline V CDR1 and CDR2: SGHTA, FQGTGA. This CDR3 has 15 amino acids. V shed 3 bases and J shed 2 bases, with 12 bases lying between them. The CDR3 loop reads CASSFSAGYTDTQYF. The DNA of the CDR3 is TGTGCCAGCAGCTTCTCCGCGGGCTACACAGATACGCAGTATTTT.

This clonotype was seen only a few times. This rearrangement joins TRBV11-2 to TRBJ2-4; D gene unclear. The CDR3 has 12 amino acids. The V end lost 5 bases, the J end lost 3 bases, and 5 bases lay between the germline ends. Looked up from germline, CDR1 is SGHAT and CDR2 is FQNNGV. The CDR3 loop reads CASSRDKNIQYF. The CDR3 bases are TGTGCCAGCAGCAGGGACAAAAACATTCAGTACTTC.

This clonotype was observed a few times. The chain carries TRBV12-3 or TRBV12-4 and TRBJ2-3; TRBD1 matches 8 bases. The CDR3 runs 17 residues. V was clipped by 4 bases and J by 0 bases; unmatched bases: 9. DNA of the CDR3: TGTGCCAGCAGTTCACGACCGGGACAGGCTAGCACAGATACGCAGTATTTT. Amino acids: CASSSRPGQASTDTQYF.

J is TRBJ2-2 and V is TRBV18, with 7 bases that match TRBD1. CDR1 and CDR2 (germline): KGHSH, LQKENI. This CDR3 is 16 amino acids long. V trimming: 3 bases; J trimming: 4 bases; junction bases outside the gene matches: 8. The CDR3 region is CASSPLETGSTGELFF. The DNA of the CDR3 is TGTGCCAGCTCACCGTTAGAGACAGGGAGCACCGGGGAGCTGTTTTTT.

This clonotype was seen more than once but under ten times. V is TRBV24-1 and J is TRBJ1-5; TRBD1 might be the D (5 bases). The CDR3 is 16 amino acids. Between the trimmed V and J ends, which lost 3 bases and 0 bases, there was a span of 11 bases. Germline values: CDR1 KGHDR, CDR2 SFDVKD. The CDR3 loop reads CATSDGGIHSNQPQHF. Here the CDR3 DNA reads TGTGCCACCAGTGATGGGGGGATACATAGCAATCAGCCCCAGCATTTT.